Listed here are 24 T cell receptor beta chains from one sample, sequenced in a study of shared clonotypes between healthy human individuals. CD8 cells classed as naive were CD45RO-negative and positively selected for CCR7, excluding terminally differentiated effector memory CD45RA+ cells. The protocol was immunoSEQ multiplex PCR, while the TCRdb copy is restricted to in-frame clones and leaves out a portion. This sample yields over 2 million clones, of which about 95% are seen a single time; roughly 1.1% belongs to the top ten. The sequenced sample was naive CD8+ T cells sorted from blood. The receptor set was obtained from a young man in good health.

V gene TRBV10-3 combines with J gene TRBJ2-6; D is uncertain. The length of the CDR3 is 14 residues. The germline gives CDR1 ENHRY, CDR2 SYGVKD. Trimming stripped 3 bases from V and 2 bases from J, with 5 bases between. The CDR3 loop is CAISDRPGANVLTF. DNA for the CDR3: TGTGCCATCAGTGACCGTCCTGGGGCCAACGTCCTGACTTTC.

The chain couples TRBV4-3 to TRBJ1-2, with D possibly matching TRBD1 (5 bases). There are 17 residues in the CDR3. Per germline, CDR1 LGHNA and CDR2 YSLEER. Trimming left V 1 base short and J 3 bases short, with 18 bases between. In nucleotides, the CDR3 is TGCGCCAGCAGCCAAGGGGGTTACCTTCAGGGCGACTATGGCTACACCTTC. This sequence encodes CASSQGGYLQGDYGYTF.

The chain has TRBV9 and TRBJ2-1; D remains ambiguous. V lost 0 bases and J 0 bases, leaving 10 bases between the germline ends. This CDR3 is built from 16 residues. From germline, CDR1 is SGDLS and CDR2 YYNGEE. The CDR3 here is CASSVGPGSSYNEQFF. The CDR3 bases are TGTGCCAGCAGCGTAGGTCCCGGAAGCTCCTACAATGAGCAGTTCTTC.

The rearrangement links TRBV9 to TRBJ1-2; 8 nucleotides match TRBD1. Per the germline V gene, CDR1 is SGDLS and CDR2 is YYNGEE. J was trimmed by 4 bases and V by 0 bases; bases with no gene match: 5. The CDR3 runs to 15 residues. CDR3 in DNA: TGTGCCAGCAGCGTAGCGGACAGGGATAGCTATGGCTACACCTTC. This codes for CASSVADRDSYGYTF.

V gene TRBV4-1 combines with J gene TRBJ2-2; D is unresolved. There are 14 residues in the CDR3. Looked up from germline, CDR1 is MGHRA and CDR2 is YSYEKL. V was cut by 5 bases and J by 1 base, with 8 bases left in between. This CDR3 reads CASSIHVNTGELFF. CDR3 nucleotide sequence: TGCGCCAGCAGCATACACGTGAACACCGGGGAGCTGTTTTTT.

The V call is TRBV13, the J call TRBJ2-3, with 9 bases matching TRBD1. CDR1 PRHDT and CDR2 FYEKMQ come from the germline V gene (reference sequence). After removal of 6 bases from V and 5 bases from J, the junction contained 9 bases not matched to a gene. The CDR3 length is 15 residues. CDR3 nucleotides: TGTGCCAGCAGTTCCGGGACAGGGCCGGGAGATACGCAGTATTTT. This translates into CASSSGTGPGDTQYF.

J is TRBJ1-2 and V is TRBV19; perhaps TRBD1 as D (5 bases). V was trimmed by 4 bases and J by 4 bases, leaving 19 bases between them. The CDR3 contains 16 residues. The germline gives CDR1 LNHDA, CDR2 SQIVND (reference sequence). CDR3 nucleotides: TGTGCCAGTAGTACGCAACAGGAGTGGAGCCTCTATGGCTACACCTTC. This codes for CASSTQQEWSLYGYTF.

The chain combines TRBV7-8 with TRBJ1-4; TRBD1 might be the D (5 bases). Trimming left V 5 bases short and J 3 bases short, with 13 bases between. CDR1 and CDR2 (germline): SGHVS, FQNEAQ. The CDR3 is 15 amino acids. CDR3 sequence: CASSERGWSNEKLFF. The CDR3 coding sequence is TGTGCCAGCAGCGAAAGGGGTTGGTCTAATGAAAAACTGTTTTTT.

The CDR3 sequence: CASRHRLAGEWNEQFF. CDR3 in DNA: TGTGCAAGTCGCCACAGACTAGCGGGAGAGTGGAATGAGCAGTTCTTC. This chain joins TRBV12-2 and TRBJ2-1; no check of the table's D call, TRBD2, against the DNA was made. TRBV12-2 is reported as a pseudogene. CDR3 length: 16 residues.

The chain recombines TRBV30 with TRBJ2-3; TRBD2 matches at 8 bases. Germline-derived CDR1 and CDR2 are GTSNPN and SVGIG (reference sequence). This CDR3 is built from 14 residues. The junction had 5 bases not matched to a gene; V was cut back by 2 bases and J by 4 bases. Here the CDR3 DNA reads TGTGCCTGGAGTAGTAGCGGGAAAGCAGATACGCAGTATTTT. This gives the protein CAWSSSGKADTQYF.

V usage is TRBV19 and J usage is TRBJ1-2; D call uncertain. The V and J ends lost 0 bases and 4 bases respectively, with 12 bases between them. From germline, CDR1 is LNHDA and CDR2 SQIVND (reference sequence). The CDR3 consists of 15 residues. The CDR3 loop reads CASSIDLEDLYGYTF. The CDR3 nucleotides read TGTGCCAGTAGTATAGATCTGGAGGACCTCTATGGCTACACCTTC. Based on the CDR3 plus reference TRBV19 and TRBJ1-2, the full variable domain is DGGITQSPKYLFRKEGQNVTLSCEQNLNHDAMYWYRQDPGQGLRLIYYSQIVNDFQKGDIAEGYSVSREKKESFPLTVTSAQKNPTAFYLCASSIDLEDLYGYTFGSGTRLTVV.

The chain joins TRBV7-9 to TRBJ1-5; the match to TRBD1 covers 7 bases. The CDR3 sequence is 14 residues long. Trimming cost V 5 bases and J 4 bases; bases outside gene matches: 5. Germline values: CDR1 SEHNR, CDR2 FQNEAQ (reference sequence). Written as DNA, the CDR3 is TGTGCCAGCAGCCCACTACAGGGGAATCAGCCCCAGCATTTT. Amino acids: CASSPLQGNQPQHF.

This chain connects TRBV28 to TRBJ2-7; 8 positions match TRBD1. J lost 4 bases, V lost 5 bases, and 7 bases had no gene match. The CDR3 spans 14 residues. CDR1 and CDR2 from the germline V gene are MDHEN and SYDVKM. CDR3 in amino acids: CASSQQGGRYEQYF. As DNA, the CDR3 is TGTGCCAGCAGTCAACAGGGGGGACGGTACGAGCAGTACTTC.

CDR3 residues: CASSQVLGLAGGQSDNEQYF. In DNA form, the CDR3 reads TGCGCCAGCAGCCAAGTCTTGGGACTAGCGGGAGGGCAGAGTGATAACGAGCAGTACTTC. The rearrangement uses TRBV4-3 and TRBJ2-7; TRBD2 matches at 16 bases. Unmatched junction bases numbered 14, after V lost 1 base and J lost 5 bases. The CDR3 consists of 20 residues. The germline CDR1 and CDR2 sequences are LGHNA and YSLEER.

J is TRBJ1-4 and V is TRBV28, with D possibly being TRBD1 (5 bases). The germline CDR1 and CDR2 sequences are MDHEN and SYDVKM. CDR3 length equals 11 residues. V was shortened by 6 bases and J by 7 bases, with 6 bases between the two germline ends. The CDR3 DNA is TGTGCCAGCAGGGGGCGTGAAAAACTGTTTTTT. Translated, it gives CASRGREKLFF. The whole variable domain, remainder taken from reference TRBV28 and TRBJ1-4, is DVKVTQSSRYLVKRTGEKVFLECVQDMDHENMFWYRQDPGLGLRLIYFSYDVKMKEKGDIPEGYSVSREKKERFSLILESASTNQTSMYLCASRGREKLFFGSGTQLSVL.

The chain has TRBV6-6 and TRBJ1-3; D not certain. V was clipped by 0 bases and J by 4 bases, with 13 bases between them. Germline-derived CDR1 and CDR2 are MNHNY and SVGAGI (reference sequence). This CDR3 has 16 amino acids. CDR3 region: CASSYSKREWGNTIYF. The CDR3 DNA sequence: TGTGCCAGCAGTTACTCGAAACGGGAGTGGGGAAACACCATATATTTT.

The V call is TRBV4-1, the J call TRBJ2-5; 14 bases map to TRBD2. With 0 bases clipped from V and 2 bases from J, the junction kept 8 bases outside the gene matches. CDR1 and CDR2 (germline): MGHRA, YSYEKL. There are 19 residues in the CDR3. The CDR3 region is CASSQETMGLAGVQETQYF. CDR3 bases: TGCGCCAGCAGCCAAGAGACCATGGGACTAGCGGGGGTACAAGAGACCCAGTACTTC.

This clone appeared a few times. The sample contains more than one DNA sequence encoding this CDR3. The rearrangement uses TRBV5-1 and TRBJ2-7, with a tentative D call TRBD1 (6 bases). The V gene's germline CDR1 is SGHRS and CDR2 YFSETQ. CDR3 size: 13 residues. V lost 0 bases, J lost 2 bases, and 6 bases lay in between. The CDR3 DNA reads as TGCGCCAGCAGCTTGGACAGGGCCTACGAGCAGTACTTC. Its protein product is CASSLDRAYEQYF.

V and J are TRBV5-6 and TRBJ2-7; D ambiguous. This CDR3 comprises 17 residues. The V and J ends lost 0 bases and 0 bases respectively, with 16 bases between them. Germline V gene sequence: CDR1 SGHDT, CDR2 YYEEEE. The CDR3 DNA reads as TGTGCCAGCAGCTTGGATATGGAACAGCTGAGCTCCTACGAGCAGTACTTC. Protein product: CASSLDMEQLSSYEQYF.

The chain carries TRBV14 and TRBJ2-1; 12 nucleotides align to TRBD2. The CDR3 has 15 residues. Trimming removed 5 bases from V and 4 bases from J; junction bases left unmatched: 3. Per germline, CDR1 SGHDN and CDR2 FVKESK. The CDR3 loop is CASSLTSGGYNEQFF. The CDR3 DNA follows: TGTGCCAGCAGCTTAACTAGCGGGGGGTACAATGAGCAGTTCTTC. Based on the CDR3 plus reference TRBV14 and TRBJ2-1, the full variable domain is EAGVTQFPSHSVIEKGQTVTLRCDPISGHDNLYWYRRVMGKEIKFLLHFVKESKQDESGMPNNRFLAERTGGTYSTLKVQPAELEDSGVYFCASSLTSGGYNEQFFGPGTRLTVL.

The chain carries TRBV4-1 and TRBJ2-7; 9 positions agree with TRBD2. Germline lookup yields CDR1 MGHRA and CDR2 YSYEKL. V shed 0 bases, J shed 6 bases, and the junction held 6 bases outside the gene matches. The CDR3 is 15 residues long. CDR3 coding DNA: TGCGCCAGCAGCCAAGATCCAGCGGGAGGCTCCGAGCAGTACTTC. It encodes CASSQDPAGGSEQYF.

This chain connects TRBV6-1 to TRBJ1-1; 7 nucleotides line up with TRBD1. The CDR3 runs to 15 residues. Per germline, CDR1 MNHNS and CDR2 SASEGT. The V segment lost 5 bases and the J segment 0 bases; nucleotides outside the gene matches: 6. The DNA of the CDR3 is TGTGCCAGCAGTATCAGACAGGGATTGAACACTGAAGCTTTCTTT. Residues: CASSIRQGLNTEAFF.

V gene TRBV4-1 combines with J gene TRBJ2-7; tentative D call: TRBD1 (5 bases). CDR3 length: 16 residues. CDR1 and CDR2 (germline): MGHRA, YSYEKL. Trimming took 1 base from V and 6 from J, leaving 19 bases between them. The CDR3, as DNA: TGCGCCAGCAGCCAAGTTTTAGGGGTAAGGCTCGGCGAGCAGTACTTC. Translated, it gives CASSQVLGVRLGEQYF.

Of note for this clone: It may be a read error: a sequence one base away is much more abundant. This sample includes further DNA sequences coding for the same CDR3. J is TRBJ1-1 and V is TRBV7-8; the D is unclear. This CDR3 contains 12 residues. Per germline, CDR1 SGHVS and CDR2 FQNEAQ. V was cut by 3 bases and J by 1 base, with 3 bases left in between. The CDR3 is CASSFGNTEAFF. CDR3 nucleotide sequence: TGTGCCAGCAGCTTCGGGAACACTGAAGCTTTCTTT.